Sequencing of this TCR beta chain was carried out in a study of OX40 agonist ivuxolimab in advanced cancers. Study results and caveats: Expanded clones were, on average, more numerous among CD8+ T cells than CD4+. The authors did not determine the antigen specificity of the expanded peripheral T cells.

Peripheral blood came from all dose cohorts at three timepoints. CDR1 is SGHVS and CDR2 is FQNEAQ in the germline V gene. CDR3 size: 13 residues. Trimming left V 2 bases short and J 4 bases short, with 8 bases between. Method: immunoSEQ multiplex PCR; TCRdb's copy keeps in-frame clones and lacks some. This sample carries 65,000 to 70,000 clones, roughly 82% of them seen once, and the ten largest clones take about a tenth. On this clone: What it binds is not known.

The TCR sequence derives from an adult with an advanced solid tumor such as melanoma, head and neck, liver or kidney cancer. The V and J genes are TRBV7-8 and TRBJ1-1; the D is unclear. Source: CD4+ or CD8+ T cells sorted from blood, taken in a trial of the OX40 agonist ivuxolimab. The CDR3 is CASSLTPVTEAFF. As DNA, the CDR3 is TGTGCCAGCAGCTTAACTCCTGTCACTGAAGCTTTCTTT.